Below are 31 T cell receptor beta chains sequenced from a single sample in a study of blood T cell repertoires in COVID-19. The method was immunoSEQ multiplex PCR; TCRdb's version includes in-frame clones alone and lacks a portion of them. The sample includes under 45,000 clones, approximately 80% of them seen just once. The sequenced sample was peripheral blood. The receptor set was obtained from a human donor in a cohort sampled during active COVID-19.

CDR3 protein: CASSQTGTDSHYEQYF. The CDR3 nucleotides read TGCGCCAGCAGCCAGACGGGAACGGACAGCCACTACGAGCAGTACTTC. The J gene is TRBJ2-7, the V gene TRBV4-3; TRBD1 might be the D (6 bases). CDR3 length: 16 amino acids. Germline lookup yields CDR1 LGHNA and CDR2 YSLEER. V dropped 3 bases and J dropped 3 bases, with 18 bases sitting between them.

J is TRBJ1-5 and V is TRBV4-2, with D hard to call. The CDR3 length is 13 residues. V gave up 4 bases and J gave up 15 bases, with 19 bases separating them. Germline V gene data show CDR1 as LGHNA and CDR2 as YNFKEQ. In DNA, the CDR3 is TGTGCCAGCAGCCTTCTCGAGAGGGAGGGTTTGCATTTT. It specifies CASSLLEREGLHF.

The rearrangement links TRBV2 to TRBJ2-7; D not resolved. The CDR3 has 14 amino acids. Germline V CDR1 and CDR2: SNHLY, FYNNEI. V dropped 4 bases and J dropped 1 base, with 11 bases sitting between them. CDR3 DNA sequence: TGTGCCAGCAGTGTTTCAACGGGTTCCTACGAGCAGTACTTC. Amino acids: CASSVSTGSYEQYF.

The rearrangement links TRBV5-1 to TRBJ1-2, with a possible D match to TRBD1 (5 bases). This CDR3 spans 14 amino acids. Germline CDR1 and CDR2: SGHRS and YFSETQ. The ends were cut back, 0 bases at V and 6 bases at J, with 12 bases in the middle. The chain's CDR3 is CASSLDRTGDGYTF. The DNA for the CDR3 is TGCGCCAGCAGCTTGGACAGGACGGGGGATGGCTACACCTTC.

This chain links TRBV4-3 with TRBJ2-3; 7 nucleotides line up with TRBD1. J gave up 1 base and V 4 bases, and 5 bases lay outside the gene matches. CDR3 length equals 15 residues. Per germline, CDR1 LGHNA and CDR2 YSLEER. The CDR3 DNA reads as TGCGCCAGCAGCCGACAGGGCTCGGGCACAGATACGCAGTATTTT. Its translation: CASSRQGSGTDTQYF.

The chain combines TRBV6-2 or TRBV6-3 with TRBJ1-5, with D possibly matching TRBD1 (5 bases). The germline gives CDR1 MNHEY, CDR2 SVGEGT. This CDR3 is built from 15 residues. V was pared by 2 bases and J by 4 bases, with 12 bases between. The CDR3 spells CASSYRGRVNQPQHF. The CDR3, as DNA: TGTGCCAGCAGTTACCGTGGCAGGGTTAATCAGCCCCAGCATTTT.

In its sample, this clone was seen a few times. The V and J genes are TRBV7-9 and TRBJ2-3; 11 nucleotides agree with TRBD2. Germline CDR1 is SEHNR and CDR2 is FQNEAQ (reference sequence). V lost 3 bases and J lost 3; bases outside the gene matches: 2. The CDR3 covers 15 residues. In DNA, the CDR3 is TGTGCCAGCAGCTTCGGGACTAGCGGTACAGATACGCAGTATTTT. Translating gives CASSFGTSGTDTQYF.

The rearrangement joins TRBV19 to TRBJ1-4, with D unresolved. Trimming left V 1 base short and J 6 bases short, with 12 bases between. Germline V gene sequence: CDR1 LNHDA, CDR2 SQIVND (reference sequence). CDR3 length: 15 amino acids. The CDR3 nucleotides read TGTGCCAGTAGTATAGCCCGGGAATGGGATGAAAAACTGTTTTTT. It yields the protein CASSIAREWDEKLFF. Full variable domain (outside the CDR3, taken from reference TRBV19 and TRBJ1-4): DGGITQSPKYLFRKEGQNVTLSCEQNLNHDAMYWYRQDPGQGLRLIYYSQIVNDFQKGDIAEGYSVSREKKESFPLTVTSAQKNPTAFYLCASSIAREWDEKLFFGSGTQLSVL.

V usage is TRBV5-1 and J usage is TRBJ2-1; the match to TRBD2 covers 8 bases. CDR1 and CDR2 from the germline V gene are SGHRS and YFSETQ. The CDR3 sequence is 15 residues long. V was clipped by 1 base and J by 3 bases; unmatched bases: 3. The CDR3: CASSLLSGDYNEQFF. The DNA for the CDR3 is TGCGCCAGCAGCTTGCTTAGCGGGGACTACAATGAGCAGTTCTTC.

V is TRBV3-1 (or the pseudogene TRBV3-2) and J is TRBJ2-4, with a tentative D call TRBD2 (5 bases). Between the trimmed V and J ends, which lost 1 base and 8 bases, there was a span of 15 bases. This CDR3 region has 15 residues. Germline CDR1 and CDR2: LGHDT and YNNKEL (reference sequence). CDR3 DNA sequence: TGTGCCAGCAGCCAAGGGTCATTCGGGAAGCACATTCAGTACTTC. This encodes CASSQGSFGKHIQYF.

J is TRBJ2-7 and V is TRBV4-1; TRBD2 is a possible D gene (5 bases). V was pared by 1 base and J by 4 bases, with 17 bases between. Germline-derived CDR1 and CDR2 are MGHRA and YSYEKL. This CDR3 has 16 residues. Here the CDR3 reads CASSQGSAGPLYEQYF. The CDR3 bases are TGCGCCAGCAGCCAAGGTAGCGCGGGCCCCCTTTACGAGCAGTACTTC.

The V gene is TRBV5-6, the J gene TRBJ1-4, with a weak D call TRBD1 (5 bases). The V end was cut by 0 bases, the J end by 8 bases, with 14 bases between. The CDR3 covers 15 residues. The germline V gene has CDR1 SGHDT and CDR2 YYEEEE. The CDR3 loop is CASSLVGGATEKLFF. CDR3 DNA sequence: TGTGCCAGCAGCTTGGTCGGAGGGGCAACCGAAAAACTGTTTTTT.

The J gene is TRBJ2-1, the V gene TRBV9; tentatively, D is TRBD2 (6 bases). V was clipped by 1 base and J by 4 bases, with 18 bases between them. The CDR3 consists of 17 residues. Germline values: CDR1 SGDLS, CDR2 YYNGEE. The CDR3 spells CASSVRDSALLYNEQFF. CDR3 in DNA: TGTGCCAGCAGCGTAAGGGACTCCGCCCTCCTTTACAATGAGCAGTTCTTC.

The sample holds a few counts of this clone. The chain uses TRBV5-6 and TRBJ1-3, with 10 bases fitting TRBD1. V dropped 4 bases and J dropped 7; count of bases not matched to a gene: 5. The CDR3 has 14 amino acids. Germline V gives CDR1 SGHDT, CDR2 YYEEEE. The CDR3 region has the DNA TGTGCCAGCAGCCAGCGACAGGGGGCGAACACCATATATTTT. It specifies CASSQRQGANTIYF. The full variable domain, with the rest looked up from reference TRBV5-6 and TRBJ1-3, is DAGVTQSPTHLIKTRGQQVTLRCSPKSGHDTVSWYQQALGQGPQFIFQYYEEEERQRGNFPDRFSGHQFPNYSSELNVNALLLGDSALYLCASSQRQGANTIYFGEGSWLTVV.

This clone was counted between two and nine times. The genes are TRBV11-2 and TRBJ2-2, with 7 bases matching TRBD2. This CDR3 spans 16 amino acids. Germline-derived CDR1 and CDR2 are SGHAT and FQNNGV. J lost 8 bases, V lost 2 bases, and 11 bases had no gene match. The DNA of the CDR3 is TGTGCCAGCAGCTTATCCCAGCGGGGTTTATCTGGGGAGCTGTTTTTT. It translates to CASSLSQRGLSGELFF.

The V gene is TRBV19, the J gene TRBJ1-4, with 10 bases that match TRBD1. Germline V gene sequence: CDR1 LNHDA, CDR2 SQIVND (reference sequence). V shed 6 bases and J 8 bases; nucleotides not matched to a gene: 9. CDR3 length: 15 residues. CDR3 nucleotide sequence: TGTGCCAGTAGACCATCCGGGACAGGGGTCGAAAAACTGTTTTTT. The encoded protein is CASRPSGTGVEKLFF.

The V gene is TRBV29-1, the J gene TRBJ2-1; D is uncertain. The ends were cut back, 7 bases at V and 1 base at J, with 17 bases in the middle. Germline V CDR1 and CDR2: SQVTM, ANQGSEA. The CDR3 has 15 residues. The CDR3 protein is CSGSGSTFSYNEQFF. As DNA, the CDR3 is TGCAGCGGATCAGGTTCTACTTTTTCCTACAATGAGCAGTTCTTC.

J is TRBJ1-2 and V is TRBV6-1; D gene unclear. The CDR3 is 17 residues long. V was cut by 0 bases and J by 4 bases, with 18 bases left in between. CDR1 and CDR2 from the germline V gene are MNHNS and SASEGT. CDR3 coding DNA: TGTGCCAGCAGTGAAGCCATGACAACCGCACTCCTCTATGGCTACACCTTC. It translates to CASSEAMTTALLYGYTF.

The rearrangement uses TRBV7-2 and TRBJ1-5; 11 nucleotides line up with TRBD1. The CDR3 spans 17 residues. Trimming removed 3 bases from V and 1 base from J; junction bases left unmatched: 5. The V gene's germline CDR1 is SGHTA and CDR2 FQGNSA. The CDR3 protein is CASSFYGTGGSNQPQHF. In DNA, the CDR3 is TGTGCCAGCAGCTTCTACGGGACAGGGGGGAGCAATCAGCCCCAGCATTTT.

This rearrangement joins TRBV5-8 to TRBJ1-5, with TRBD1 matching 7 bases. Germline loops: CDR1 SGHTS, CDR2 YDEGEE. CDR3 length: 14 amino acids. J lost 0 bases, V lost 6 bases, and 3 bases had no gene match. The CDR3 region has the DNA TGTGCCAGCACCACAGGGGATAGCAATCAGCCCCAGCATTTT. Amino acid sequence: CASTTGDSNQPQHF.

The genes are TRBV6-6 and TRBJ1-2; D remains unclear. The CDR3 sequence is 14 residues long. V dropped 6 bases and J dropped 0 bases, with 11 bases sitting between them. Looked up from germline, CDR1 is MNHNY and CDR2 is SVGAGI (reference sequence). The CDR3 spells CASSRPGTNYGYTF. The CDR3 DNA follows: TGTGCCAGCAGCCGGCCAGGCACTAACTATGGCTACACCTTC.

This clone was detected only once. CDR3 nucleotides: TGTGCCAGCAGCTTGAAGGGGGCGCGCGGCTACACCTTC. Amino acid sequence: CASSLKGARGYTF. This chain links TRBV5-4 with TRBJ1-2; 7 bases are a match to TRBD1. J lost 8 bases, V lost 1 base, and 5 bases had no gene match. Germline values: CDR1 SGHNT, CDR2 YYREEE (reference sequence). The CDR3 extends over 13 amino acids.

The genes are TRBV28 and TRBJ1-2, with D uncertain. Germline V gene sequence: CDR1 MDHEN, CDR2 SYDVKM. V dropped 6 bases and J dropped 5 bases, with 16 bases sitting between them. The CDR3 runs 14 residues. The CDR3 loop is CASSEPQVLYGYTF. The DNA of the CDR3 is TGTGCCAGCAGCGAGCCCCAGGTTTTGTATGGCTACACCTTC.

The gene calls are TRBV11-2 and TRBJ2-5, with 7 bases that match TRBD1. The germline V gene has CDR1 SGHAT and CDR2 FQNNGV. After removal of 3 bases from V and 3 bases from J, the junction contained 4 bases not matched to a gene. This CDR3 region has 14 residues. CDR3 sequence reads: CASSFSGQKETQYF. The CDR3 DNA is TGTGCCAGCAGCTTCTCGGGACAGAAAGAGACCCAGTACTTC.

The chain carries TRBV19 and TRBJ1-2; D gene uncertain. CDR1 LNHDA and CDR2 SQIVND come from the germline V gene (reference sequence). This CDR3 has 16 residues. The ends were cut back, 5 bases at V and 2 bases at J, with 18 bases in the middle. The CDR3 reads CASSPPNEKSNYGYTF. CDR3 coding DNA: TGTGCCAGTAGTCCCCCGAACGAGAAATCCAACTATGGCTACACCTTC.

V gene TRBV6-4 combines with J gene TRBJ2-7; D is possibly TRBD1 (6 bases). Germline lookup yields CDR1 MRHNA and CDR2 SNTAGT. Trimming cost V 10 bases and J 3 bases, with 16 bases left between them. The CDR3 loop spans 13 amino acids. This chain's CDR3 is CAKRPGHLYEQYF. CDR3 nucleotides: TGTGCCAAAAGACCGGGACACCTCTACGAGCAGTACTTC.

This clone was counted once. V is TRBV2 and J is TRBJ1-2, with 10 bases aligning to TRBD1. V dropped 4 bases and J dropped 4; count of bases not matched to a gene: 3. Germline V gene lookup returns CDR1 SNHLY and CDR2 FYNNEI. There are 14 residues in the CDR3. CDR3 DNA sequence: TGTGCCAGCAGTGGGGGGACAGGGGCCTATGGCTACACCTTC. Translation: CASSGGTGAYGYTF.

The chain employs TRBV19 and TRBJ1-1; a weak D match, TRBD1 (5 bases). The CDR3 spans 12 residues. V dropped 1 base and J dropped 6 bases, with 6 bases sitting between them. The V gene's germline CDR1 is LNHDA and CDR2 SQIVND (reference sequence). The DNA for the CDR3 is TGTGCCAGTAGTATAGGGGGGGCTGAAGCTTTCTTT. This encodes CASSIGGAEAFF.

This rearrangement joins TRBV2 to TRBJ1-1; weak D call: TRBD1 (6 bases). This CDR3 is 15 amino acids long. V was clipped by 5 bases and J by 5 bases, with 18 bases between them. CDR1 and CDR2 from the germline V gene are SNHLY and FYNNEI. The CDR3 spells CASSLSGGMGTEAFF. The CDR3 nucleotides read TGTGCCAGCAGTCTTAGTGGGGGCATGGGTACTGAAGCTTTCTTT.

This chain links TRBV5-4 with TRBJ2-7; 11 bases align to TRBD1. CDR1 is SGHNT, CDR2 YYREEE, per germline (reference sequence). The CDR3 is 15 amino acids. V gave up 3 bases and J gave up 8 bases; unmatched junction bases: 10. The CDR3 DNA sequence: TGTGCCAGCAGCTCCCCGGGACAGGGGGTCATGAAGCAGTACTTC. Its translation: CASSSPGQGVMKQYF.

CDR3 nucleotide sequence: TGTGCCAGCAGAACCGGGATCAGACCCTACGAGCAGTACTTC. It specifies CASRTGIRPYEQYF. This chain connects TRBV28 to TRBJ2-7; D possibly corresponds to TRBD2 (5 bases). Germline V gives CDR1 MDHEN, CDR2 SYDVKM. With 6 bases removed from V and 2 bases from J, the gap between germline ends came to 14 bases. This CDR3 region has 14 residues.